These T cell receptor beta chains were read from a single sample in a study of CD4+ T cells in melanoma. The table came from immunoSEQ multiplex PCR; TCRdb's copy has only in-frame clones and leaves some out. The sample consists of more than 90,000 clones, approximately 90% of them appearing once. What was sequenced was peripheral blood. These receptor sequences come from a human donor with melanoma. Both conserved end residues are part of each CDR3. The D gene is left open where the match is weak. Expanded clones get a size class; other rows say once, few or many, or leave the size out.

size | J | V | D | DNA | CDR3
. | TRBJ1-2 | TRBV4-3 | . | TGCGCCAGCAGCCCACAGTATGGGAATGGCTACACCTTC | CASSPQYGNGYTF
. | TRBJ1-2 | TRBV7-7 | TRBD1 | TGTGCCAGCAGTGGGACAGGGGCGACACTTTCCCACGACACCTTC | CASSGTGATLSHDTF
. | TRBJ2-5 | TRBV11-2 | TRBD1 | TGTGCCAGCAGCTTAACACGAGGGACAGGGGGAAAAGAGACCCAGTACTTC | CASSLTRGTGGKETQYF
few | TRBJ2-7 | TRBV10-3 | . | TGTGCCATCAGTCAGGTCTCCTACGAGCAGTACTTC | CAISQVSYEQYF
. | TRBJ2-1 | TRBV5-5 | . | TGTGCCAGCAGGGAGGCGTCCTACAATGAGCAGTTCTTC | CASREASYNEQFF
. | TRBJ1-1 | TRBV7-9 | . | TGTGCCAGCCTCGGGGAGAACACTGAAGCTTTCTTT | CASLGENTEAFF
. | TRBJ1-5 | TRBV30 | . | TGTGCCTGGAGTGTAATGGACAGAGCAAATCAGCCCCAGCATTTT | CAWSVMDRANQPQHF
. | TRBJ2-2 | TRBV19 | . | TGTGCCAGTAGTATTTCGGGAGTTGACACCGGGGAGCTGTTTTTT | CASSISGVDTGELFF
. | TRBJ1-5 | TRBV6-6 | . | TGTGCCAGCAGTTACTTCGGACAGAGCAATCAGCCCCAGCATTTT | CASSYFGQSNQPQHF
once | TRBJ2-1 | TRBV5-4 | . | TGTGCCAGCAGCTTGGGTCCCGGGGTCAATGAGCAGTTCTTC | CASSLGPGVNEQFF
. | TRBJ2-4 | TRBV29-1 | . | TGCAGCGTTGAACCGGCCTTCATCGGCTATAGTTCCCCGTGGGAAAACATTCAGTACTTC | CSVEPAFIGYSSPWENIQYF
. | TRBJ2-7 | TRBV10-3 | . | TGTGCCATCTATAATGTCGATTGGAAAACCTACGAGCAGTACTTC | CAIYNVDWKTYEQYF
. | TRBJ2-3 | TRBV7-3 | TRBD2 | TGTGCCAGCAGCTTAGGGACTAGCCAAGATACGCAGTATTTT | CASSLGTSQDTQYF
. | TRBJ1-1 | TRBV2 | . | TGTGCCAGCGGTCGAGACACTGAAGCTTTCTTT | CASGRDTEAFF
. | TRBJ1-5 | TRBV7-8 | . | TGTGCCAGCAGCTTCTCTGGAGATAATCAGCCCCAGCATTTT | CASSFSGDNQPQHF
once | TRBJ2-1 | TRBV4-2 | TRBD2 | TGTGCCAGCAGCCTACCCTTAGCGGGAAGCTCCTACAATGAGCAGTTCTTC | CASSLPLAGSSYNEQFF
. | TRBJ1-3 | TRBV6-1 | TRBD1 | TGTGCCAGCAGCAGGACAGGGGGTAGAAACACCATATATTTT | CASSRTGGRNTIYF
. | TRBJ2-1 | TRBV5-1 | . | TGCGCCAGCAGCCCCGCCATCTACAATGAGCAGTTCTTC | CASSPAIYNEQFF
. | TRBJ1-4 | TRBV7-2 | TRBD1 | TGTGCCAGCAGCTTAGTCCGGACAGGGGGCCTGAATGAAAAACTGTTTTTT | CASSLVRTGGLNEKLFF
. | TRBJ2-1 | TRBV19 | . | TGTGCCAACGGGGACTGGAACAATGAGCAGTTCTTC | CANGDWNNEQFF
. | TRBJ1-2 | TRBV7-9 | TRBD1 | TGTGCCAGCAGCTCGGGACAGGGTTATGGCTACACCTTC | CASSSGQGYGYTF
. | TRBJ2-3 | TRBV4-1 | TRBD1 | TGCGCCAGCAGCCAAGACCCAGGGGGCGGATCTGGCACAGATACGCAGTATTTT | CASSQDPGGGSGTDTQYF
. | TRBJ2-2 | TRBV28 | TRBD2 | TGTGCCAGTACAAGCGGGGGGGCGGGAACCGGGGAGCTGTTTTTT | CASTSGGAGTGELFF
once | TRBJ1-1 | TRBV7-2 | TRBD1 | TGTGCCAGCAGCCTAGACAGGGGGCCCGGAGCTTTCTTT | CASSLDRGPGAFF
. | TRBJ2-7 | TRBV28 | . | TGTGCCAGCAGACCCGGGCAGACAAGCTCCTACGAGCAGTACTTC | CASRPGQTSSYEQYF
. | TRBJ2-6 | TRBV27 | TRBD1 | TGTGCCAGCACTCGTCAGGGGGCTGGGGCCAACGTCCTGACTTTC | CASTRQGAGANVLTF
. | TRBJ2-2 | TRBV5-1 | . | TGCGCCAGCGGTTTTGGGGCAGAAGACACCGGGGAGCTGTTTTTT | CASGFGAEDTGELFF
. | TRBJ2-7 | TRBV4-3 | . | TGCGCCAGCAGCCAGGCCCCCCAGGCGACCTACGAGCAGTACTTC | CASSQAPQATYEQYF
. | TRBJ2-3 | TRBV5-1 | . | TGCGCCAGCAGCTCCACCGGGACAATTCGTTTTGGTACGCAGTATTTT | CASSSTGTIRFGTQYF
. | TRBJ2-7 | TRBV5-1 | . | TGCGCCAGCAGCTCAACGGGTCCCGTGGTTCACGAGCAGTACTTC | CASSSTGPVVHEQYF
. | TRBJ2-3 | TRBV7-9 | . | TGTGCCAGCAGCCCACGGGGAGTTGATACGCAGTATTTT | CASSPRGVDTQYF
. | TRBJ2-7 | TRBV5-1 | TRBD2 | TGCGCCAGCAGCCCCTTGACTAGCGGGGCCGGGGGTGGAGAGCAGTACTTC | CASSPLTSGAGGGEQYF
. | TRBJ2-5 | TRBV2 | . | TGTGCCAGCCTAACAGGGCCGCGGGAGACCCAGTACTTC | CASLTGPRETQYF
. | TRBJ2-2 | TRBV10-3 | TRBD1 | TGTGCCATCAGTGAGTCGGGACAGGGGAGAGCCGGGGAGCTGTTTTTT | CAISESGQGRAGELFF
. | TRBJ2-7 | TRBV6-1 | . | TGTGCCAGCGGTTGGTCCGAGCAGTACTTC | CASGWSEQYF
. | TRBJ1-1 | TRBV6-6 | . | TGTGCCAGCAGTTACAGGGCCACACAATTTGCTGAAGCTTTCTTT | CASSYRATQFAEAFF